The clone carrying this T cell receptor (beta chain) came up a few times. There are 16 residues in the CDR3. CDR1 is SGHRS, CDR2 YFSETQ, per germline. The junction had 5 bases not matched to a gene; V was cut back by 4 bases and J by 6 bases. The sample belongs to a study of blood T cell repertoires in COVID-19. Study as a whole: The cDNA or gDNA used as material had been derived from T cells, B-cell-depleted T cells, or PBMCs.

Only in-frame clones appear in the TCRdb table, and some are missing; sequencing was by immunoSEQ multiplex PCR. This repertoire shows about 80,000 clones, approximately 82% found once; its top ten account for 39%. The clonotype was recovered from an elderly man with active or convalescent COVID-19. The source material was peripheral blood. The J gene is TRBJ2-2, the V gene TRBV5-1, with TRBD2 identical over 14 bases. CDR3 residues: CASSPTSGRVAGELFF. The CDR3, as DNA: TGCGCCAGCAGCCCGACTAGCGGGAGGGTCGCCGGGGAGCTGTTTTTT.